This paragraph reports one TCR beta chain. Reverse transcription of roughly 0.45 to 1 ug RNA used random hexamers. TCRdb processed the immunoSEQ multiplex PCR reads anew with MiXCR; each CDR3 protein has one entry. The profile covers some 150,000 distinct CDR3 sequences, with 94% appearing a single time and roughly 0.083% taken by the ten largest. Negative isolation yielded CD8+ and CD4+ T cells; FACS enriched TEMRA cells. This record belongs to a study of CD8 T cells in Susac syndrome. The TCR was taken from a human donor in good health. Sample: CD4+ T cells from PBMCs.

CDR3 sequence reads: CASSPGGETGELFF. The CDR3 DNA reads TGTGCCAGCAGCCCCGGCGGGGAAACCGGGGAGCTGTTTTTT. The chain is built from TRBV7-9 and TRBJ2-2; TRBD2 might be the D (6 bases). The germline CDR1 and CDR2 sequences are SEHNR and FQNEAQ (reference sequence). Trimming shortened V by 5 bases and J by 5 bases, and 12 bases separated the two germline ends. The CDR3 totals 14 residues.